This T cell receptor beta chain was sequenced during a study of CD8 T cells in Susac syndrome. A quantity of about 0.5 to 1 ug RNA underwent reverse transcription using random hexamers. TCRdb reanalysed the immunoSEQ multiplex PCR reads using MiXCR and keeps one entry per CDR3 protein. The table includes 70,000 or so distinct CDR3 sequences, about 94% detected once. In this sample, this clonotype turned up once. CDR3 length equals 16 residues. Germline assignment: CDR1 SGDLS and CDR2 YYNGEE. With V trimmed by 4 bases and J by 7 bases, 10 bases remained unmatched. The V and J genes are TRBV9 and TRBJ1-6, with 8 nucleotides matching TRBD1. Sequenced material: CD8+ T cells from PBMCs. The receptor comes from a human donor with multiple sclerosis. CDR3 loop: CASSHAGGAENSPLHF. DNA for the CDR3: TGTGCCAGCAGCCATGCAGGGGGCGCTGAAAATTCACCCCTCCACTTT. Filled out from reference TRBV9 and TRBJ1-6, the complete variable domain reads DSGVTQTPKHLITATGQRVTLRCSPRSGDLSVYWYQQSLDQGLQFLIQYYNGEERAKGNILERFSAQQFPDLHSELNLSSLELGDSALYFCASSHAGGAENSPLHFGNGTRLTVT.